The 8 T cell receptor beta chains below come from one sample, sequenced in a study of cytomegalovirus exposure and HLA in healthy donors (dated by TCRdb to about 2017). Library preparation used the immunoSEQ multiplex PCR assay. For the multiplex PCR, a mixture combining 60 forward primers for TCR Vbeta segments and 13 reverse primers for TCR Jbeta segments was used. TCRdb provides this immuneACCESS table in a form limited to in-frame rearrangements. Some clones are lacking; in checked studies, under half of them reflect an unresolved V gene, and why the rest are absent is not known. The sample records approximately 190,000 clones, less than 90% of which are singletons. Clones ranked in the top ten supply about 0.25% of the sample. The sequenced material came from PBMCs. These receptors were taken from a boy younger than 18 in good health and CMV-seronegative.

V gene TRBV4-1 combines with J gene TRBJ1-2; TRBD1 agrees at 7 bases. Germline trimming cut 0 bases from V and 4 bases from J; bases unmatched to any gene: 2. This CDR3 region has 14 residues. The germline CDR1 and CDR2 sequences are MGHRA and YSYEKL. As DNA, the CDR3 is TGCGCCAGCAGCCAAGATGACAGGGTCTATGGCTACACCTTC. Protein: CASSQDDRVYGYTF.

A few counts support this clone. The chain employs TRBV14 and TRBJ2-5; 12 positions match TRBD2. The CDR3 loop spans 15 amino acids. V shed 3 bases and J 5 bases; nucleotides not matched to a gene: 4. CDR1 and CDR2 from the germline V gene are SGHDN and FVKESK. The CDR3 loop is CASSQTSGSWETQYF. In DNA form, the CDR3 reads TGTGCCAGCAGCCAGACTAGCGGGAGCTGGGAGACCCAGTACTTC.

The chain links TRBV5-5 to TRBJ2-7; 11 positions agree with TRBD2. The CDR3 is made up of 18 amino acids. The ends lost 2 bases at V and 2 bases at J; junction bases unmatched: 12. Looked up from germline, CDR1 is SGHKS and CDR2 is YYEKEE (reference sequence). The CDR3 spells CASSFGGLAGGPPYEQYF. The DNA for the CDR3 is TGTGCCAGCAGCTTTGGAGGGCTAGCGGGAGGCCCACCCTACGAGCAGTACTTC.

The chain combines TRBV28 with TRBJ1-1; 7 nucleotides agree with TRBD1. Germline V CDR1 and CDR2: MDHEN, SYDVKM. Unmatched junction bases numbered 2, after V lost 6 bases and J lost 4 bases. CDR3 length equals 12 residues. CDR3 nucleotide sequence: TGTGCCAGCAGAAGACAGGGCACTGAAGCTTTCTTT. Translation: CASRRQGTEAFF.

CDR3 bases: TGTGCCAGTAGTGTGACAGGGGCCCGTCCCGGGGAGCTGTTTTTT. Translated, it gives CASSVTGARPGELFF. The gene calls are TRBV19 and TRBJ2-2; 8 positions agree with TRBD1. Looked up from germline, CDR1 is LNHDA and CDR2 is SQIVND (reference sequence). The CDR3 length is 15 residues. V trimming: 5 bases; J trimming: 6 bases; junction bases outside the gene matches: 8.

The CDR3 coding sequence is TGTGCCAGCAGTCCTGGACAGGGGCTATATTCACCCCTCCACTTT. This gives the protein CASSPGQGLYSPLHF. This rearrangement joins TRBV27 to TRBJ1-6, with 9 nucleotides matching TRBD1. V was pared by 5 bases and J by 8 bases, with 7 bases of the junction left unmatched. Germline CDR1 MNHEY, CDR2 SMNVEV (reference sequence). This CDR3 region has 15 residues.

The chain combines TRBV5-1 with TRBJ2-1; 7 positions match TRBD1. J gave up 2 bases and V 5 bases, and 4 bases lay outside the gene matches. Germline values: CDR1 SGHRS, CDR2 YFSETQ. The CDR3 covers 14 residues. CDR3 bases: TGCGCCAGCAGGACAGGGATAACCTACAATGAGCAGTTCTTC. Translated: CASRTGITYNEQFF.

J is TRBJ2-3 and V is TRBV6-6; D uncertain. The V gene's germline CDR1 is MNHNY and CDR2 SVGAGI (reference sequence). The CDR3 has 12 residues. V gave up 4 bases and J gave up 6 bases, with 8 bases separating them. The CDR3 spells CASSLVMDTQYF. Written as DNA, the CDR3 is TGTGCCAGCAGTTTAGTAATGGATACGCAGTATTTT.